This is a list of T cell receptor beta chains from one sample in a study of blood T cell repertoires in COVID-19. Data came from immunoSEQ multiplex PCR; TCRdb stores just in-frame clones and leaves some out. The sample records roughly 53,000 clones, almost 85% being singletons. Source material: peripheral blood. These receptors were collected from a human donor in a cohort sampled during active COVID-19. Each CDR3 is given with its conserved first and last residue. D genes are given only for firm matches. Not all rows give a size; the values are once, few, many and, for expanded clones, a class.

>TRBJ2-3|.|15|TRBV27|TRBD2
TGTGCCAGCAGTAGCCAACTAGCGGGGGACCATACGCAGTATTTT
CASSSQLAGDHTQYF
>TRBJ1-5|.|16|TRBV6-2/TRBV6-3|.
TGTGCCAGCAGTTACCCCCCTTTGAGGTGGCGACAGCCCCAGCATTTT
CASSYPPLRWRQPQHF
>TRBJ2-6|.|15|TRBV3-1/TRBV3-2|.
TGTGCCAGCAGACCCGGAGACTCTGGGGCCAACGTCCTGACTTTC
CASRPGDSGANVLTF
>TRBJ1-5|.|16|TRBV5-6|.
TGTGCCAGCAGCGCGCGGGGGGGTTTCGGCAATCAGCCCCAGCATTTT
CASSARGGFGNQPQHF
>TRBJ2-7|.|14|TRBV5-1|.
TGCGCCAGCAGCTCCTCTGGGATTCGGGGCGAGCAGTACTTC
CASSSSGIRGEQYF
>TRBJ2-3|few|16|TRBV2|TRBD2
TGTGCCAGCAGCGAAGCCGAGGAGCGGGAGGAAGATACGCAGTATTTT
CASSEAEEREEDTQYF
>TRBJ1-1|.|12|TRBV15|.
TGTGCCACCAGCCTTATGAACACTGAAGCTTTCTTT
CATSLMNTEAFF
>TRBJ2-5|.|13|TRBV10-1|.
TGCGCCAGCAGTGAGGGGGCCGGCGAGACCCAGTACTTC
CASSEGAGETQYF
>TRBJ2-7|.|14|TRBV9|TRBD1
TGTGCCAGCAGCGCCACGGACAGGGCATACGAGCAGTACTTC
CASSATDRAYEQYF
>TRBJ2-3|.|12|TRBV18|.
TGTGCCAGCTCACAGAGCCCAGATACGCAGTATTTT
CASSQSPDTQYF
>TRBJ2-7|.|17|TRBV5-6|TRBD1
TGTGCCAGCAGCTTGGGGAGGCGGACAGGAGTGGGTTACGAGCAGTACTTC
CASSLGRRTGVGYEQYF
>TRBJ2-4|.|13|TRBV5-1|.
TGCGCCAGCAGCTTGGGGCAGTCAAACATTCAGTACTTC
CASSLGQSNIQYF
>TRBJ2-7|.|16|TRBV6-5|TRBD1
TGTGCCAGCAGTTTAACCGGGACAGGGGATTCCTACGAGCAGTACTTC
CASSLTGTGDSYEQYF
>TRBJ2-7|.|17|TRBV30|TRBD1
TGTGCCTGGAGTGTTCGAAAAGGGCCAGGGGGCGTCCACGAGCAGTACTTC
CAWSVRKGPGGVHEQYF
>TRBJ1-1|.|12|TRBV30|TRBD1
TGTGCCTGGATGACAGGGGTCGATGAAGCTTTCTTT
CAWMTGVDEAFF
>TRBJ2-4|.|18|TRBV3-1/TRBV3-2|.
TGTGCCAGCAGCCCCCGGAGCTGGACAGTGCTAGCCAAAAACATTCAGTACTTC
CASSPRSWTVLAKNIQYF
>TRBJ2-7|.|15|TRBV6-5|TRBD1
TGTGCCAGCAGTTACGGCGGATCGACAGGGGCCGAGCAGTACTTC
CASSYGGSTGAEQYF
>TRBJ2-7|.|14|TRBV7-2|.
TGTGCCAGCAGCAGCCAGGGGTTGACCTACGAGCAGTACTTC
CASSSQGLTYEQYF
>TRBJ1-1|.|14|TRBV6-2/TRBV6-3|TRBD1
TGTGCCAGCAGTACGGACAGGGTGGTGACTGAAGCTTTCTTT
CASSTDRVVTEAFF
>TRBJ2-7|.|13|TRBV12-5|.
TGTGCTAGTGGTTTGCCGGGAGCCTACGAGCAGTACTTC
CASGLPGAYEQYF
>TRBJ2-5|once|15|TRBV7-2|.
TGTGCCAGCAGCTTAGGTCCGACAGCCCAAGAGACCCAGTACTTC
CASSLGPTAQETQYF
>TRBJ2-1|.|15|TRBV27|TRBD1
TGTGCCAGCCGACAGGGGATCGGCTCCTACAATGAGCAGTTCTTC
CASRQGIGSYNEQFF
>TRBJ2-5|.|15|TRBV25-1|.
TGTGCCAGCAGTTCCCCTGCCAGGGCAGGAGAGACCCAGTACTTC
CASSSPARAGETQYF
>TRBJ2-1|once|16|TRBV21-1|.
TGTGCCAGCAGCAAAGTGTGGTATAGCCTCTACAATGAGCAGTTCTTC
CASSKVWYSLYNEQFF
>TRBJ1-1|.|15|TRBV30|.
TGTGCCTGGACCCCGTGGTCGGGTGCCGGCACTGAAGCTTTCTTT
CAWTPWSGAGTEAFF
>TRBJ2-1|.|14|TRBV5-1|TRBD2
TGCGCCAGTTCCTTAGCGGGAGCTTACAATGAGCAGTTCTTC
CASSLAGAYNEQFF
>TRBJ2-7|.|13|TRBV30|TRBD1
TGTGCCTGGAGTACGGGACAGGTCTACGAGCAGTACTTC
CAWSTGQVYEQYF
>TRBJ2-2|.|16|TRBV5-5|.
TGTGCCAGCAGCCTAACCCTACAGGATAACACCGGGGAGCTGTTTTTT
CASSLTLQDNTGELFF
>TRBJ1-6|.|16|TRBV5-6|TRBD1
TGTGCCAGCAGTATGGACAGGGGAACTTTTGATTCACCCCTCCACTTT
CASSMDRGTFDSPLHF
>TRBJ1-5|.|15|TRBV19|TRBD1
TGTCCTACCCCCGGGACAGCTAATAGCAATCAGCCCCAGCATTTT
CPTPGTANSNQPQHF